This TCR beta chain was identified during a study of blood T cell repertoires in COVID-19. Study at large: Specimens from acute and convalescent COVID-19 originated in the United States, Italy and Spain. T cells, B-cell-depleted T cells, or PBMCs supplied cDNA or gDNA.

The CDR3 sequence is 16 residues long. CDR1 and CDR2 from the germline V gene are KGHSH and LQKENI. J gave up 1 base and V 4 bases, and 4 bases lay outside the gene matches. Source study methods: Amplification of reference gene primers provided the estimated nucleated cell counts. Only in-frame clones appear in the TCRdb table, and some are missing; sequencing was by immunoSEQ multiplex PCR. The DNA was the basis for D and trimming; V, J and clone size are from that table. The sample yields 120,000 or so clones, more than 75% seen once. J is TRBJ1-6 and V is TRBV18; 7 bases are a match to TRBD1. The origin of this receptor is a man aged 50-60 years with active COVID-19. Material for sequencing was peripheral blood. The CDR3 DNA follows: TGTGCCAGCTCACAACAGGGGCAGTCCTATAATTCACCCCTCCACTTT. It yields the protein CASSQQGQSYNSPLHF.